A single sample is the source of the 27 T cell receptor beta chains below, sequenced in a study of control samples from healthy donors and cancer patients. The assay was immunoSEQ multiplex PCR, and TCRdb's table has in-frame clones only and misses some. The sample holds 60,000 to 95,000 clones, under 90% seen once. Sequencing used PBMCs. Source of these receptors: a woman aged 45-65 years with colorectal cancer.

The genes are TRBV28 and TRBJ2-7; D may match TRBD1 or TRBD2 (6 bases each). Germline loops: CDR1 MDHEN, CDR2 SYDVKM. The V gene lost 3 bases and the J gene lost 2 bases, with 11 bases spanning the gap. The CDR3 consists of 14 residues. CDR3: CASSFTGATYEQYV. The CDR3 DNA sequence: TGTGCCAGCAGTTTTACGGGGGCAACCTACGAGCAGTACGTC.

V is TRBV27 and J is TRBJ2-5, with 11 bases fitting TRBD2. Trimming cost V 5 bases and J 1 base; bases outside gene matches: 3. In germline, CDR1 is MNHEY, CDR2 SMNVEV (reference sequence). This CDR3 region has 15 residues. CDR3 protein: CASSPGTSGQETQYF. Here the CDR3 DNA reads TGTGCCAGCAGTCCCGGGACTAGCGGCCAAGAGACCCAGTACTTC.

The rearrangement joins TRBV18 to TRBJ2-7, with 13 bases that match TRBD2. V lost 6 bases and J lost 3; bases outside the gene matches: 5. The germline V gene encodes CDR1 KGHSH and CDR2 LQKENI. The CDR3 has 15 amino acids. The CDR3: CASSAGTSGVYEQYV. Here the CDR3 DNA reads TGTGCCAGCTCCGCCGGGACTAGCGGGGTCTACGAGCAGTACGTC.

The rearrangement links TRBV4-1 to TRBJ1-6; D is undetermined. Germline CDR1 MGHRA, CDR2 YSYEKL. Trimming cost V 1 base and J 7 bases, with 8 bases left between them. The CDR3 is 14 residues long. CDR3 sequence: CASSQGTANSPLHF. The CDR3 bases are TGCGCCAGCAGCCAAGGGACGGCAAATTCACCCCTCCACTTT.

The CDR3 sequence: CASSYYQTSSNYGYTF. Written as DNA, the CDR3 is TGTGCCAGCAGCTATTACCAGACGTCCTCTAACTATGGCTACACCTTC. The chain has TRBV7-2 and TRBJ1-2; no firm D call. Germline V gene data show CDR1 as SGHTA and CDR2 as FQGNSA. V was clipped by 4 bases and J by 0 bases, with 15 bases between them. CDR3 length: 16 residues.

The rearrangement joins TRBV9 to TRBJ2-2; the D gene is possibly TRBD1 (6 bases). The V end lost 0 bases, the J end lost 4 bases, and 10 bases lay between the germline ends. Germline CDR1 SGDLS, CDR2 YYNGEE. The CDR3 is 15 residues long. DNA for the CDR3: TGTGCCAGCAGCGTAGGGGGGCTTACCACCGGGGAGCTGTTTTTT. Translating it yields CASSVGGLTTGELFF.

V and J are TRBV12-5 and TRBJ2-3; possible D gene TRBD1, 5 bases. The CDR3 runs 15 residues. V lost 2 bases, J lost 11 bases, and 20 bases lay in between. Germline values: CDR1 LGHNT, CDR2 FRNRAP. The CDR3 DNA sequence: TGTGCTAGTGGTTTGTCAGGGTCTGTCGTTTCGAGGCAGTATTTT. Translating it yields CASGLSGSVVSRQYF.

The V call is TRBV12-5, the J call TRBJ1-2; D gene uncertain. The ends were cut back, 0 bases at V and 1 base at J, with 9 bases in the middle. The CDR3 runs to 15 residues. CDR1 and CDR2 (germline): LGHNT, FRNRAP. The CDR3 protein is CASGLVLGINYGYTF. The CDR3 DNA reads TGTGCTAGTGGTTTGGTTCTGGGGATTAACTATGGCTACACCTTC.

CDR3 sequence reads: CASSLGDRGRSDTQYF. The CDR3 DNA follows: TGCGCCAGCAGCTTGGGCGACAGGGGGCGGTCAGATACGCAGTATTTT. The genes are TRBV5-1 and TRBJ2-3; TRBD1 matches at 10 bases. Germline V gene lookup returns CDR1 SGHRS and CDR2 YFSETQ. With V trimmed by 0 bases and J by 4 bases, 5 bases remained unmatched. The CDR3 extends over 16 amino acids.

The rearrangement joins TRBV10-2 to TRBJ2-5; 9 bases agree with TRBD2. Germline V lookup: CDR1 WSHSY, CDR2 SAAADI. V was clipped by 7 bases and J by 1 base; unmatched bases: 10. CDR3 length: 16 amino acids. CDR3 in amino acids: CASTALAGDTQETQYF. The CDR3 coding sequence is TGCGCCAGCACCGCGTTAGCGGGGGACACCCAAGAGACCCAGTACTTC.

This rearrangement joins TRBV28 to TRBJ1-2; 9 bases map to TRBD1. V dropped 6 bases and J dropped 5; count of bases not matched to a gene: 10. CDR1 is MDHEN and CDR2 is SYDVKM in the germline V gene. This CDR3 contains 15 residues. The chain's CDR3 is CASREGTGFNYGYTF. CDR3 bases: TGTGCCAGCAGGGAGGGGACAGGGTTCAATTATGGCTACACCTTC.

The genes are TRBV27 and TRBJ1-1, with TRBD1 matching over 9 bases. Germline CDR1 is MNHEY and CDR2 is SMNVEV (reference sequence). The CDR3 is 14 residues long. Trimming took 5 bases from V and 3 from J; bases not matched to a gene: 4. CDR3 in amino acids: CASSIQGAYTEAFF. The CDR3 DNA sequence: TGTGCCAGCAGTATACAGGGGGCGTACACTGAAGCTTTCTTT.

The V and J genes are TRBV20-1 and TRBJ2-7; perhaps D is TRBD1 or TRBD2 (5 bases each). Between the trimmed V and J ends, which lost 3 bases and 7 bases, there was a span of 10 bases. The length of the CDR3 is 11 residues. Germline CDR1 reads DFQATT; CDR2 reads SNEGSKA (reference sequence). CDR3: CSASPGREQYV. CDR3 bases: TGCAGTGCTAGCCCAGGGAGAGAGCAGTACGTC.

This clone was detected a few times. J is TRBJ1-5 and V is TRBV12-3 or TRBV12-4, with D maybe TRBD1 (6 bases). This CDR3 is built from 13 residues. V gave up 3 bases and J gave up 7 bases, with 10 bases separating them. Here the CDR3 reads CASSLTGKQPQHF. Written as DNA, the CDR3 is TGTGCCAGCAGTTTGACAGGAAAGCAGCCCCAGCATTTT.

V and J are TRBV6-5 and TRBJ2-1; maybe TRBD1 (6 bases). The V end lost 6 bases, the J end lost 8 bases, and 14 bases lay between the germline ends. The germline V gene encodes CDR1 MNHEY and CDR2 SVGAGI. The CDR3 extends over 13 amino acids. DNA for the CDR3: TGTGCCAGCAGAAAACAGGGACGGGATGAGCAGTTCTTC. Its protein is CASRKQGRDEQFF.

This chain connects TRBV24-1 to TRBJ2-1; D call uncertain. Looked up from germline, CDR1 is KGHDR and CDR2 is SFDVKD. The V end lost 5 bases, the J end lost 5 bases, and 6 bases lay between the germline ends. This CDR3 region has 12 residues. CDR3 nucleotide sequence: TGTGCCACCAGTGTCACGGACAATGAGCAGTTCTTC. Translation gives CATSVTDNEQFF.

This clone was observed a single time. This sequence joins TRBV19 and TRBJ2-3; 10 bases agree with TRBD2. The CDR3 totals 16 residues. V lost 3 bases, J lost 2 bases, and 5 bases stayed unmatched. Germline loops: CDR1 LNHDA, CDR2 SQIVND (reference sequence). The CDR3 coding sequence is TGTGCCAGTAGTATCCTAGCGGGGGTCACCACAGATACGCAGTATTTT. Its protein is CASSILAGVTTDTQYF.

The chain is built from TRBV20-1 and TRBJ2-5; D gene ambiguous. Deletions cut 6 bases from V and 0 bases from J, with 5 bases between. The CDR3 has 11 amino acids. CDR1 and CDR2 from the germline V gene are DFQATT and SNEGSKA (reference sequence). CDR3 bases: TGCAGTGCGCTAGACCAAGAGACCCAGTACTTC. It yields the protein CSALDQETQYF.

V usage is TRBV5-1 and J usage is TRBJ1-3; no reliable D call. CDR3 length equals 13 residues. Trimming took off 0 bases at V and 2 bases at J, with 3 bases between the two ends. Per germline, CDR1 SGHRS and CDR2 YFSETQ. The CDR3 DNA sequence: TGCGCCAGCAGCTTGGAGGCTGGAAACACCATATATTTT. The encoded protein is CASSLEAGNTIYF.

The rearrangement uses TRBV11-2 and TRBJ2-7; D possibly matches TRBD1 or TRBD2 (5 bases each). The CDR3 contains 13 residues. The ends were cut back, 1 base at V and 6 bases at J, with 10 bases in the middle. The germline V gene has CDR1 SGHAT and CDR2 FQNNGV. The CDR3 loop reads CASSLAPGSEQYV. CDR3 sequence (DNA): TGTGCCAGCAGCTTAGCCCCAGGGAGCGAGCAGTACGTC.

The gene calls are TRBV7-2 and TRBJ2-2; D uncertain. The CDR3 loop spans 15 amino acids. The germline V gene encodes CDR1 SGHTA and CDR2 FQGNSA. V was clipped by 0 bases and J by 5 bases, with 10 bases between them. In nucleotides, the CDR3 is TGTGCCAGCAGCTTAGCGTTCGTTGATACCGGGGAGCTGTTTTTT. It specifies CASSLAFVDTGELFF.

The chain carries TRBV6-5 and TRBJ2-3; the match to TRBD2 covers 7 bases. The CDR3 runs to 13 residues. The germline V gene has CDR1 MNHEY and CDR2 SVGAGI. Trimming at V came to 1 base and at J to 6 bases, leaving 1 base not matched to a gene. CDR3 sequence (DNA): TGTGCCAGCAGTTACTACGGGGGGGATACGCAGTATTTT. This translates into CASSYYGGDTQYF.

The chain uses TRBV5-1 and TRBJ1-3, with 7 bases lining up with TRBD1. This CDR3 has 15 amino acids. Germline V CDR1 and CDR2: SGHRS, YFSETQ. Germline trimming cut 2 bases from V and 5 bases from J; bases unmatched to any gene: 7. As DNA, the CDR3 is TGCGCCAGCAGCTTAGGACAGGTTTCCCGAAACACCATATATTTT. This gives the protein CASSLGQVSRNTIYF.

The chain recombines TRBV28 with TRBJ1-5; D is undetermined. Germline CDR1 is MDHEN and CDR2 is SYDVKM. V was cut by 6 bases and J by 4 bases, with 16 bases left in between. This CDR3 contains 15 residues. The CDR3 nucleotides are TGTGCCAGCAGCCTTTTCGGGAGGCGGAATCAGCCCCAGCATTTT. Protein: CASSLFGRRNQPQHF.

CDR3 bases: TGTGCCAGCACCCTCGGGAGTGCCGGGGCCAACGTCCTGACTTTC. This translates into CASTLGSAGANVLTF. The V call is TRBV28, the J call TRBJ2-6; D possibly corresponds to TRBD2 (6 bases). The V gene's germline CDR1 is MDHEN and CDR2 SYDVKM. The CDR3 contains 15 residues. The ends were cut back, 7 bases at V and 4 bases at J, with 14 bases in the middle.

CDR3: CASSLASTVNNSPLHF. The CDR3 DNA follows: TGTGCCAGCAGTTTAGCCTCGACAGTAAATAATTCACCCCTCCACTTT. V usage is TRBV28 and J usage is TRBJ1-6, with D possibly being TRBD1 (5 bases). The germline CDR1 and CDR2 sequences are MDHEN and SYDVKM. Trimming removed 2 bases from V and 5 bases from J, with 13 bases in between. The CDR3 sequence is 16 residues long.

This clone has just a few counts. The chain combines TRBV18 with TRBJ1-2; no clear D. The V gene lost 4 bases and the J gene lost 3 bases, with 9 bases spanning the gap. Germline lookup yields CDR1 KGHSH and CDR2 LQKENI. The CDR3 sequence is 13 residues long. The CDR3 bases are TGTGCCAGCTCACTACAAAGTGACTATGGCTACACCTTC. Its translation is CASSLQSDYGYTF.